The 6 T cell receptor beta chains reported below all come from one sample, sequenced in a study of shared clonotypes between healthy human individuals. CD45RO negativity and positive selection for CCR7 defined naive CD8 cells, a population that excluded terminally differentiated effector memory CD45RA+ cells. Method: immunoSEQ multiplex PCR; TCRdb's copy keeps in-frame clones and lacks some. The data show about 2.1 million clones, with just over 90% seen just once and around 1.7% held by the top ten. The specimen sequenced was naive CD8+ T cells from PBMCs. The receptor set was obtained from a man aged 18 to 35 in good health. Some clones in this sample may be carry-over from other donors' samples.

The chain combines TRBV5-1 with TRBJ2-1; 10 positions match TRBD2. This CDR3 is 18 amino acids long. After removal of 2 bases from V and 4 bases from J, the junction contained 12 bases not matched to a gene. Germline lookup yields CDR1 SGHRS and CDR2 YFSETQ. The CDR3 sequence: CASSFSTQGLAVYNEQFF. CDR3 sequence (DNA): TGCGCCAGCAGCTTCTCCACCCAAGGACTAGCGGTTTACAATGAGCAGTTCTTC.

J is TRBJ1-2 and V is TRBV28, with unresolved D. Germline CDR1 is MDHEN and CDR2 is SYDVKM. V lost 10 bases to trimming and J lost 5 bases, with 14 bases between them. CDR3 length: 12 amino acids. CDR3: CAIHLVGYGYTF. In nucleotides, the CDR3 is TGTGCCATCCACTTGGTGGGATATGGCTACACCTTC.

V and J are TRBV7-8 and TRBJ2-1; no firm D call. CDR3 length equals 12 residues. V lost 2 bases and J 5 bases, leaving 4 bases between the germline ends. In germline, CDR1 is SGHVS, CDR2 FQNEAQ. This chain's CDR3 is CASSLQHNEQFF. CDR3 in DNA: TGTGCCAGCAGCTTACAACACAATGAGCAGTTCTTC.

The chain joins TRBV6-5 to TRBJ1-1, with D possibly being TRBD1 (6 bases). Germline assignment: CDR1 MNHEY and CDR2 SVGAGI. The CDR3 spans 16 residues. The V and J ends lost 0 bases and 3 bases respectively, with 14 bases between them. CDR3 residues: CASSYSPGRGDTEAFF. In DNA form, the CDR3 reads TGTGCCAGCAGTTACTCCCCTGGAAGGGGGGACACTGAAGCTTTCTTT.

The chain carries TRBV7-8 and TRBJ1-1; D possibly corresponds to TRBD1 (5 bases). V was trimmed by 5 bases and J by 10 bases, leaving 26 bases between them. The CDR3 is 16 amino acids. Germline lookup yields CDR1 SGHVS and CDR2 FQNEAQ. CDR3 coding DNA: TGTGCCAGCAGCCACCCGACAGCCGAGATGGGTTTTGGAGCTTTCTTT. As protein: CASSHPTAEMGFGAFF.

The DNA of the CDR3 is TGTGCCAGCAGCGTCACAGATTCCAAAAACATTCAGTACTTC. Translation gives CASSVTDSKNIQYF. The chain carries TRBV9 and TRBJ2-4; D remains unclear. V lost 2 bases to trimming and J lost 2 bases, with 8 bases between them. Germline CDR1 and CDR2: SGDLS and YYNGEE. The CDR3 runs to 14 residues.